The clone carrying this T cell receptor beta chain was counted between two and nine times. Its antigen is unidentified. This record comes from a study of T cells in Graves' hyperthyroidism and ophthalmopathy. This CDR3 comprises 16 residues. From germline, CDR1 is LGHDT and CDR2 YNNKEL (reference sequence). Deletions cut 1 base from V and 1 base from J, with 8 bases between. The TCR beta CDR3 regions underwent amplification using RNA transcripts as the source. The HTBI primer set drove a first-round RT-PCR of the TCR CDR3. TCRdb re-derived calls from the multiplex PCR reads in MiXCR, one entry per CDR3 protein. The sample lists more than 450,000 distinct CDR3 sequences, about 20% occurring once. Study-wide results and caveats: Separating ophthalmopathy from stable hyperthyroidism was achieved by a 13 V-J model.

Extraction of PBMCs used roughly 9.4 ml of fresh peripheral blood. The origin of this receptor is a middle-aged man with Graves' ophthalmopathy. The chain couples TRBV3-1 to TRBJ2-6; D unresolved. Sequencing input: blood. The CDR3 region is CASSQVRLSGANVLTF. CDR3 nucleotides: TGTGCCAGCAGCCAAGTTAGGCTTTCTGGGGCCAACGTCCTGACTTTC.